This T cell receptor beta chain was sequenced during a study of cytomegalovirus exposure and HLA in healthy donors. The germline V and J ends were trimmed by 2 bases and 5 bases, with 13 bases remaining between them. The CDR3 spans 15 residues. CDR1 is MNHEY, CDR2 SMNVEV, per germline (reference sequence). About this clone itself: The antigen is undetermined.

Points from the study as a whole: In an earlier analysis, productive rearrangement rates for most beta V segments clustered near 87% or 30%. Using a false discovery rate of 0.05, a later analysis showed that 16,000 or so TCR beta sequences were associated with HLA alleles. A later analysis linked a missense variant in DCLRE1C to the trimming of TCR beta V and J genes.

The primer mix had 60 Vbeta and 13 Jbeta primers. The assay was immunoSEQ multiplex PCR, and TCRdb's table has in-frame clones only and misses some. Among 150,000 to 180,000 clones, more than 70% were seen once, and the ten largest hold approximately 5.6%. The chain combines TRBV27 with TRBJ2-1, with D tentatively TRBD1 (6 bases). This receptor was obtained from a woman aged 40 to 55 in good health and CMV-seropositive. The sample comprised PBMCs. The CDR3 coding sequence is TGTGCCAGCAGTTTAGAAGGGACATACAACAATGAGCAGTTCTTC. Translating it yields CASSLEGTYNNEQFF.